Below, 13 T cell receptor beta chains from the same sample are listed, as sequenced in a study of cytomegalovirus exposure and HLA in healthy donors. Researchers ran the PCR with 60 Vbeta and 13 Jbeta primers. The data were produced by immunoSEQ multiplex PCR, yet TCRdb's version contains in-frame clones alone and is incomplete. The sample lists about 160,000 clones; roughly 72% were seen once. The sequenced sample was PBMCs. These receptors were obtained from a middle-aged man in good health and CMV-seropositive.

V gene TRBV19 combines with J gene TRBJ1-5; the D is unclear. V shed 4 bases and J shed 3 bases, with 7 bases lying between them. Per germline, CDR1 LNHDA and CDR2 SQIVND (reference sequence). This CDR3 is built from 13 residues. The CDR3 nucleotides are TGTGCCAGTAGTAGTCAGATCAATCAGCCCCAGCATTTT. Protein product: CASSSQINQPQHF.

This chain joins TRBV5-1 and TRBJ1-2; D may be TRBD1 (5 bases). The germline gives CDR1 SGHRS, CDR2 YFSETQ. The CDR3 extends over 12 amino acids. With 1 base removed from V and 6 bases from J, the gap between germline ends came to 7 bases. The CDR3 region has the DNA TGCGCCAGCAGCTTGAAAGGGGATGGCTACACCTTC. It yields the protein CASSLKGDGYTF. Full variable domain (remainder filled in from reference TRBV5-1 and TRBJ1-2): KAGVTQTPRYLIKTRGQQVTLSCSPISGHRSVSWYQQTPGQGLQFLFEYFSETQRNKGNFPGRFSGRQFSNSRSEMNVSTLELGDSALYLCASSLKGDGYTFGSGTRLTVV.

The rearrangement links TRBV7-2 to TRBJ2-5; D not certain. Germline CDR1 is SGHTA and CDR2 is FQGNSA. CDR3 length equals 12 residues. Trimming pared 5 bases from V and 5 bases from J, leaving 9 bases between. The CDR3 DNA follows: TGTGCCAGCAGCACTTATCGCGAGACCCAGTACTTC. Translated, it gives CASSTYRETQYF.

The chain combines TRBV4-2 with TRBJ1-3, with no clear D. Germline V gives CDR1 LGHNA, CDR2 YNFKEQ. The CDR3 consists of 14 residues. Trimming shortened V by 1 base and J by 0 bases, and 4 bases separated the two germline ends. In nucleotides, the CDR3 is TGTGCCAGCAGCCAAGGGAGCTCTGGAAACACCATATATTTT. Amino acids: CASSQGSSGNTIYF.

The CDR3 region has the DNA TGTGCCTGGAGGACCGGGACAGGGTCCTTCGACGAGCAGTACTTC. This encodes CAWRTGTGSFDEQYF. The chain has TRBV30 and TRBJ2-7, with TRBD1 identical over 9 bases. The CDR3 totals 15 residues. Germline loops: CDR1 GTSNPN, CDR2 SVGIG (reference sequence). V shed 3 bases, J shed 5 bases, and the junction held 11 bases outside the gene matches.

This clone was counted a single time. The chain uses TRBV4-3 and TRBJ1-6; D not resolved. Trimming shortened V by 1 base and J by 0 bases, and 7 bases separated the two germline ends. The CDR3 runs 16 residues. CDR1 and CDR2 from the germline V gene are LGHNA and YSLEER. The CDR3: CASSQAASSYNSPLHF. The CDR3 DNA is TGCGCCAGCAGCCAAGCAGCGAGCTCCTATAATTCACCCCTCCACTTT.

This clone has just a few counts. The chain uses TRBV5-4 and TRBJ2-6, with D maybe TRBD1 (6 bases). Germline V gene sequence: CDR1 SGHNT, CDR2 YYREEE (reference sequence). The CDR3 consists of 13 residues. The germline V and J ends were trimmed by 9 bases and 3 bases, with 10 bases remaining between them. CDR3 DNA: TGTGCCATCCAGGGGTTTGGGGCCAACGTCCTGACTTTC. This sequence encodes CAIQGFGANVLTF.

This clone was counted between two and nine times. This chain's CDR3 is CASSLGPGSSGNTIYF. The CDR3 region has the DNA TGTGCCAGCAGCTTAGGGCCAGGGTCTAGTGGAAACACCATATATTTT. The V call is TRBV7-2, the J call TRBJ1-3; possible D gene TRBD1, 5 bases. The germline V and J ends were trimmed by 1 base and 3 bases, with 13 bases remaining between them. CDR1 is SGHTA and CDR2 is FQGNSA in the germline V gene. The CDR3 is 16 residues long.

V is TRBV11-1 and J is TRBJ2-7, with 11 bases matching TRBD2. Germline lookup yields CDR1 SGHAT and CDR2 FQDESV (reference sequence). Losses at the gene ends were 5 bases for V and 6 bases for J; bases not matched to a gene: 9. CDR3 length: 15 amino acids. As DNA, the CDR3 is TGTGCCAGCAGCCTAGAGACTAGCGGGGTCGTCGAGCAGTACTTC. This translates into CASSLETSGVVEQYF.

This clone was counted a few times. The V gene is TRBV9, the J gene TRBJ2-5; TRBD1 aligns across 7 bases. The J segment lost 5 bases and the V segment lost 5 bases, leaving 3 bases of the junction unmatched. There are 12 residues in the CDR3. Germline V CDR1 and CDR2: SGDLS, YYNGEE. The CDR3 sequence: CASSARGETQYF. The CDR3 DNA reads TGTGCCAGCAGTGCCAGGGGGGAGACCCAGTACTTC. Full variable domain (rest looked up from reference TRBV9 and TRBJ2-5): DSGVTQTPKHLITATGQRVTLRCSPRSGDLSVYWYQQSLDQGLQFLIQYYNGEERAKGNILERFSAQQFPDLHSELNLSSLELGDSALYFCASSARGETQYFGPGTRLLVL.

J is TRBJ1-4 and V is TRBV6-5; no clear D. Per germline, CDR1 MNHEY and CDR2 SVGAGI. The ends were cut back, 2 bases at V and 8 bases at J, with 9 bases in the middle. The CDR3 contains 13 residues. Here the CDR3 reads CASSYSGVEKLFF. For the CDR3, the DNA is TGTGCCAGCAGTTACAGCGGGGTAGAAAAACTGTTTTTT.

V gene TRBV7-2 combines with J gene TRBJ1-2; TRBD1 might be the D (5 bases). Germline CDR1 is SGHTA and CDR2 is FQGNSA. With 0 bases removed from V and 13 bases from J, the gap between germline ends came to 9 bases. There are 11 residues in the CDR3. CDR3: CASSLARGFTF. CDR3 coding DNA: TGTGCCAGCAGCTTAGCAAGGGGATTCACCTTC. Full variable domain (remainder filled in from reference TRBV7-2 and TRBJ1-2): GAGVSQSPSNKVTEKGKDVELRCDPISGHTALYWYRQSLGQGLEFLIYFQGNSAPDKSGLPSDRFSAERTGGSVSTLTIQRTQQEDSAVYLCASSLARGFTFGSGTRLTVV.

The chain links TRBV7-9 to TRBJ1-2; TRBD1 matches 7 bases. Germline-derived CDR1 and CDR2 are SEHNR and FQNEAQ (reference sequence). The CDR3 has 15 residues. After removal of 4 bases from V and 3 bases from J, the junction contained 8 bases not matched to a gene. For the CDR3, the DNA is TGTGCCAGCAGCTACGGACAGGACCTCCACTATGGCTACACCTTC. Its translation is CASSYGQDLHYGYTF. The whole variable domain, remainder taken from reference TRBV7-9 and TRBJ1-2, is DTGVSQNPRHKITKRGQNVTFRCDPISEHNRLYWYRQTLGQGPEFLTYFQNEAQLEKSRLLSDRFSAERPKGSFSTLEIQRTEQGDSAMYLCASSYGQDLHYGYTFGSGTRLTVV.